Listed below are T cell receptor beta chains from one sample, sequenced in a study of T cell repertoires in ileal Crohn's disease. Here immunoSEQ multiplex PCR was the method, and the copy in TCRdb shows in-frame clones only, minus some. Among more than 11,000 clones listed, 70% were seen once. Sequences were obtained from ileal tissue. These receptor sequences come from an adult with Crohn's disease. Both conserved end residues are part of each CDR3. Fields, in order: clone size, J gene, V gene, CDR3 protein. Expanded clones are given a class, and other clones once, few, many or no size at all.

abundance: once; j_gene: TRBJ2-7; v_gene: TRBV28; CDR3aa: CASSPAKEGQYF
abundance: .; j_gene: TRBJ2-3; v_gene: TRBV5-4; CDR3aa: CASSSTSGGALTQYF
abundance: .; j_gene: TRBJ2-5; v_gene: TRBV10-1; CDR3aa: CASSESWTGGQETQYF
abundance: few; j_gene: TRBJ2-7; v_gene: TRBV15; CDR3aa: CATSRDRGQDEQYF
abundance: .; j_gene: TRBJ1-1; v_gene: TRBV12-5; CDR3aa: CASGQGTGVTEAFF
abundance: .; j_gene: TRBJ2-7; v_gene: TRBV9; CDR3aa: CASSVQGSSYEQYF
abundance: .; j_gene: TRBJ1-1; v_gene: TRBV7-2; CDR3aa: CASSLRMGTGTEAFF
abundance: .; j_gene: TRBJ1-1; v_gene: TRBV2; CDR3aa: CASSVRNTEAFF
abundance: .; j_gene: TRBJ1-2; v_gene: TRBV29-1; CDR3aa: CSVGEGARHLGHGYTF
abundance: .; j_gene: TRBJ2-1; v_gene: TRBV7-7; CDR3aa: CASSLTSGPYEQFF
abundance: .; j_gene: TRBJ2-3; v_gene: TRBV10-2; CDR3aa: CASTVFGTDTQYF
abundance: .; j_gene: TRBJ1-4; v_gene: TRBV5-1; CDR3aa: CASSLEIRGLGNEKLFF
abundance: .; j_gene: TRBJ2-1; v_gene: TRBV9; CDR3aa: CASSATGTGYNEQFF
abundance: few; j_gene: TRBJ1-1; v_gene: TRBV18; CDR3aa: CASSRVNTEAFF
abundance: .; j_gene: TRBJ2-2; v_gene: TRBV7-8; CDR3aa: CASSRAGANTGELFF
abundance: .; j_gene: TRBJ1-6; v_gene: TRBV12-5; CDR3aa: CASGLVKDSPLHF
abundance: few; j_gene: TRBJ1-2; v_gene: TRBV7-9; CDR3aa: CASSLALGRGPPSYTF
abundance: .; j_gene: TRBJ1-6; v_gene: TRBV7-8; CDR3aa: CASSWRGKDSPLHF
abundance: .; j_gene: TRBJ1-2; v_gene: TRBV6-1; CDR3aa: CASSEVRDYGYTF